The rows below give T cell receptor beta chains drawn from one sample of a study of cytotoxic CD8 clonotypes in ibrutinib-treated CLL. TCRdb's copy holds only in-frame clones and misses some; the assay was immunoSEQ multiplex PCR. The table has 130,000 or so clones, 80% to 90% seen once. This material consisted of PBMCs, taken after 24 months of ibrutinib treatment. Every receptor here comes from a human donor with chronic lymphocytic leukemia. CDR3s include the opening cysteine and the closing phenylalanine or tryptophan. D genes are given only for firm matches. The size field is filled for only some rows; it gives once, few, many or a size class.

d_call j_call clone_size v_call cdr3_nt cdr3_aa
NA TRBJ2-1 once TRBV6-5 TGTGCCAGCAGTTACTCCCAGATGGCGTCCTACAATGAGCAGTTCTTC CASSYSQMASYNEQFF
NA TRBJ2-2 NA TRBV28 TGTGCCAGCAGTTTATGGAAGTGGGAGAACACCGGGGAGCTGTTTTTT CASSLWKWENTGELFF
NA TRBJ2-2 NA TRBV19 TGTGCCAGTAGTATCCGGGCTCCCGGGGAGCTGTTTTTT CASSIRAPGELFF
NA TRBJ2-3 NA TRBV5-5 TGTGCCAGCAGCCCTTGGGTGACAGATACGCAGTATTTT CASSPWVTDTQYF
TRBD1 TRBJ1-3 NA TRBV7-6 TGTGCCAGCAGCTTCACGACAGGGGTTGCCGGAAACACCATATATTTT CASSFTTGVAGNTIYF
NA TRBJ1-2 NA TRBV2 TGTGCCAGCATTCGGGGCGCGGAGAACTATGGCTACACCTTC CASIRGAENYGYTF
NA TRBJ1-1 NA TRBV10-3 TGTGCCATCAGTGCCAAGTCAGGGATGAACACTGAAGCTTTCTTT CAISAKSGMNTEAFF
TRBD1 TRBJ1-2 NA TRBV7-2 TGTGCCAGCAGCTCCCGACAGGGGGCTGTGTATGGCTACACCTTC CASSSRQGAVYGYTF
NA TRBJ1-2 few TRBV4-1 TGCGCCAGCAGCCAAGAAAGAGACGTGAATCTCTATGGCTACACCTTC CASSQERDVNLYGYTF
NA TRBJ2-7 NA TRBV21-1 TGTGCCAGCAGAGACCATTCCTACGAGCAGTACTTC CASRDHSYEQYF
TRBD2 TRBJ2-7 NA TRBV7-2 TGTGCCAGCAGCCCGAATAGCGGGAGGAGCTCCTACGAGCAGTACTTC CASSPNSGRSSYEQYF
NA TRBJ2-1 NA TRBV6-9 TGTGCCAGCAGTCCACGGAAGTTCTTC CASSPRKFF
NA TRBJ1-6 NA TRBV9 TGTGCCAGCAGCGTAGAGGGGGGGCAGGGTTCACCCCTCCACTTT CASSVEGGQGSPLHF
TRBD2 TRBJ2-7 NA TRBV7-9 TGTGCCAGCAGCCGACTAGCTACACCTAGCGAGCAGTACTTC CASSRLATPSEQYF
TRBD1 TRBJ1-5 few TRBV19 TGTGCCAGTGGGGGGACAGGGAGGCAGCCCCAGCATTTT CASGGTGRQPQHF
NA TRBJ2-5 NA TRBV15 TGTGCCACCAGCAGAGATCGGGGGTTGGGGGGTCGGGAGACCCAGTACTTC CATSRDRGLGGRETQYF